These 27 T cell receptor beta chains were all obtained from the same sample, sequenced in a study of blood T cell repertoires in COVID-19. TCRdb's copy holds only in-frame clones and misses some; the assay was immunoSEQ multiplex PCR. The sample comprises some 270,000 clones, roughly 86% of which are singletons, and around 1.9% rests with the top ten. Material for sequencing was PBMCs or T cells enriched from blood (not recorded which). The receptors come from a woman aged 60-75 years who had recovered from COVID-19.

V usage is TRBV27 and J usage is TRBJ2-2; D is unresolved. This CDR3 has 16 amino acids. Germline CDR1 and CDR2: MNHEY and SMNVEV (reference sequence). V was pared by 5 bases and J by 4 bases, with 17 bases between. CDR3 nucleotides: TGTGCCAGCAGTCCAGACCGGCCAGGCCGCACCGGGGAGCTGTTTTTT. Its protein product is CASSPDRPGRTGELFF.

The CDR3 protein is CASSPGQVGYGYTF. The CDR3 DNA sequence: TGTGCCAGCAGCCCAGGACAGGTCGGCTATGGCTACACCTTC. The J gene is TRBJ1-2, the V gene TRBV7-9, with 7 nucleotides matching TRBD1. Losses at the gene ends were 5 bases for V and 4 bases for J; bases not matched to a gene: 7. CDR3 length: 14 residues. The germline gives CDR1 SEHNR, CDR2 FQNEAQ (reference sequence).

A note on this clone: Different DNA sequences within this sample yield the same CDR3. V is TRBV2 and J is TRBJ2-3; 9 bases map to TRBD2. The CDR3 sequence is 15 residues long. Germline CDR1 and CDR2: SNHLY and FYNNEI. V shed 4 bases, J shed 1 base, and the junction held 3 bases outside the gene matches. CDR3 DNA sequence: TGTGCCAGCAGTGGTCGCGGGGGGGGCACAGATACGCAGTATTTT. Its translation is CASSGRGGGTDTQYF.

The chain employs TRBV28 and TRBJ2-1, with D possibly being TRBD2 (5 bases). The CDR3 is 16 amino acids. Trimming pared 5 bases from V and 6 bases from J, leaving 20 bases between. Per germline, CDR1 MDHEN and CDR2 SYDVKM. CDR3: CASSALASGYFNEQFF. The CDR3, as DNA: TGTGCCAGCAGTGCCCTGGCCAGCGGATACTTCAATGAGCAGTTCTTC. Complete variable domain (other parts from reference TRBV28 and TRBJ2-1): DVKVTQSSRYLVKRTGEKVFLECVQDMDHENMFWYRQDPGLGLRLIYFSYDVKMKEKGDIPEGYSVSREKKERFSLILESASTNQTSMYLCASSALASGYFNEQFFGPGTRLTVL.

The sample holds one count of this clone. The chain combines TRBV28 with TRBJ2-1; 11 bases agree with TRBD2. The germline V gene has CDR1 MDHEN and CDR2 SYDVKM. This CDR3 is 15 amino acids long. The junction had 10 bases not matched to a gene; V was cut back by 8 bases and J by 7 bases. CDR3 amino acids: CASGLAGGPVNEQFF. CDR3 nucleotides: TGTGCCAGCGGCTTAGCGGGGGGGCCTGTAAATGAGCAGTTCTTC.

The J gene is TRBJ1-1, the V gene TRBV4-2; 7 bases are a match to TRBD1. CDR3 length equals 14 residues. Unmatched junction bases numbered 4, after V lost 4 bases and J lost 2 bases. Germline CDR1 LGHNA, CDR2 YNFKEQ. The chain's CDR3 is CASSPEGANTEAFF. For the CDR3, the DNA is TGTGCCAGCAGCCCCGAGGGGGCAAACACTGAAGCTTTCTTT.

This clone has just one count. The chain employs TRBV7-3 and TRBJ2-6; tentatively, D is TRBD1 (6 bases). V was clipped by 4 bases and J by 3 bases, with 16 bases between them. Per the germline V gene, CDR1 is SGHTA and CDR2 is FQGTGA. This CDR3 is 17 amino acids long. Here the CDR3 reads CASSSLQGGGGANVLTF. Here the CDR3 DNA reads TGTGCCAGCAGCTCGTTACAGGGTGGTGGTGGGGCCAACGTCCTGACTTTC.

The rearrangement links TRBV11-2 to TRBJ1-6; TRBD1 matches at 7 bases. Germline V gene sequence: CDR1 SGHAT, CDR2 FQNNGV. J lost 12 bases, V lost 5 bases, and 7 bases had no gene match. The CDR3 is 13 residues long. The chain's CDR3 is CASSLVGGLPLHF. The CDR3 region has the DNA TGTGCCAGCAGCCTAGTAGGGGGCTTACCCCTCCACTTT.

The table lists this clone with a count of one. This chain links TRBV28 with TRBJ1-1; 10 bases align to TRBD1. V lost 7 bases to trimming and J lost 0 bases; unmatched junction nucleotides: 8. Germline V lookup: CDR1 MDHEN, CDR2 SYDVKM. This CDR3 contains 16 residues. The CDR3 spells CASKGTGVDMNTEAFF. CDR3 nucleotides: TGTGCCAGCAAGGGGACAGGGGTCGATATGAACACTGAAGCTTTCTTT. The variable domain in full, with the rest retrieved from reference TRBV28 and TRBJ1-1, is DVKVTQSSRYLVKRTGEKVFLECVQDMDHENMFWYRQDPGLGLRLIYFSYDVKMKEKGDIPEGYSVSREKKERFSLILESASTNQTSMYLCASKGTGVDMNTEAFFGQGTRLTVV.

The gene calls are TRBV28 and TRBJ1-5; D might be TRBD1 (5 bases). Trimming removed 5 bases from V and 11 bases from J, with 19 bases in between. Germline V gene data show CDR1 as MDHEN and CDR2 as SYDVKM. The CDR3 sequence is 14 residues long. The CDR3 nucleotides are TGTGCCAGCAGTCGCGAAAGGGCGGGGCGCGCCCAGCATTTT. This sequence encodes CASSRERAGRAQHF.

The chain couples TRBV30 to TRBJ1-1; the match to TRBD1 covers 7 bases. This CDR3 is 13 amino acids long. Looked up from germline, CDR1 is GTSNPN and CDR2 is SVGIG (reference sequence). CDR3 in amino acids: CVTGQHPNTEAFF. The CDR3 nucleotides are TGTGTAACGGGACAGCACCCGAACACTGAAGCTTTCTTT.

The rearrangement links TRBV11-2 to TRBJ2-3; tentative D call: TRBD2 (7 bases). Between the trimmed V and J ends, which lost 5 bases and 6 bases, there was a span of 21 bases. CDR1 SGHAT and CDR2 FQNNGV come from the germline V gene. The CDR3 loop spans 16 amino acids. CDR3 loop: CASSPKLRGRGDTQYF. In DNA, the CDR3 is TGTGCCAGCAGCCCGAAGCTTCGTGGGAGGGGGGATACGCAGTATTTT.

The chain combines TRBV6-5 with TRBJ2-1, with a tentative D call TRBD2 (6 bases). CDR1 is MNHEY and CDR2 is SVGAGI in the germline V gene. The CDR3 runs 14 residues. The V and J ends lost 1 base and 4 bases respectively, with 8 bases between them. CDR3 in DNA: TGTGCCAGCAGTTACTTGGGGGGTTACAATGAGCAGTTCTTC. Translation gives CASSYLGGYNEQFF.

The DNA for the CDR3 is TGCAGCGTTGAAGGTACCGGGACAGTTTCTTATGGCTACACCTTC. Protein sequence: CSVEGTGTVSYGYTF. The chain couples TRBV29-1 to TRBJ1-2; TRBD1 matches at 7 bases. CDR3 length: 15 residues. With V trimmed by 1 base and J by 5 bases, 10 bases remained unmatched. Germline V gene sequence: CDR1 SQVTM, CDR2 ANQGSEA.

The chain has TRBV11-2 and TRBJ1-1; D remains unclear. The germline V gene encodes CDR1 SGHAT and CDR2 FQNNGV. The CDR3 length is 11 residues. V was cut by 0 bases and J by 10 bases, with 6 bases left in between. The CDR3, as DNA: TGTGCCAGCAGCTTAGAGGTGAGAGCTTTCTTT. Protein product: CASSLEVRAFF.

The chain carries TRBV5-1 and TRBJ2-1; 13 bases map to TRBD2. The CDR3 consists of 15 residues. Unmatched junction bases numbered 4, after V lost 4 bases and J lost 6 bases. Germline CDR1 SGHRS, CDR2 YFSETQ. CDR3 amino acids: CASSLTSGGANEQFF. The CDR3 nucleotides read TGCGCCAGCAGCCTTACTAGCGGGGGGGCCAATGAGCAGTTCTTC.

V usage is TRBV6-5 and J usage is TRBJ1-1; weak D call: TRBD1 (5 bases). This CDR3 is built from 15 residues. Germline CDR1 MNHEY, CDR2 SVGAGI. V shed 7 bases and J shed 0 bases, with 15 bases lying between them. The CDR3 spells CASNPATGLNTEAFF. Here the CDR3 DNA reads TGTGCCAGCAACCCCGCTACAGGCCTGAACACTGAAGCTTTCTTT.

This clone occurred once. This sequence joins TRBV5-1 and TRBJ1-2; 7 nucleotides line up with TRBD1. The CDR3 is 15 amino acids. With 1 base clipped from V and 4 bases from J, the junction kept 7 bases outside the gene matches. Germline assignment: CDR1 SGHRS and CDR2 YFSETQ. In DNA, the CDR3 is TGCGCCAGCAGCTTGTTACAGGGGCGTTCCTATGGCTACACCTTC. Translating gives CASSLLQGRSYGYTF. Looking up the rest from reference TRBV5-1 and TRBJ1-2 gives the full variable domain: KAGVTQTPRYLIKTRGQQVTLSCSPISGHRSVSWYQQTPGQGLQFLFEYFSETQRNKGNFPGRFSGRQFSNSRSEMNVSTLELGDSALYLCASSLLQGRSYGYTFGSGTRLTVV.

The chain uses TRBV7-9 and TRBJ1-1; 8 bases are shared with TRBD1. CDR1 is SEHNR and CDR2 is FQNEAQ in the germline V gene (reference sequence). The CDR3 runs to 15 residues. The trim removed 5 bases at V and 4 bases at J, leaving 9 bases unmatched. The CDR3 sequence: CASSTRQGLGTEAFF. CDR3 nucleotides: TGTGCCAGCAGCACCAGACAGGGGCTGGGCACTGAAGCTTTCTTT.

This chain links TRBV5-1 with TRBJ1-2; 11 positions match TRBD1. Losses at the gene ends were 0 bases for V and 12 bases for J; bases not matched to a gene: 7. CDR1 is SGHRS and CDR2 is YFSETQ in the germline V gene. This CDR3 region has 14 residues. This CDR3 reads CASSLVLGQGADTF. The CDR3 nucleotides are TGCGCCAGCAGCTTGGTACTAGGACAGGGGGCGGACACCTTC.

This clone was seen a single time. The chain is built from TRBV28 and TRBJ2-7; 7 positions match TRBD1. The CDR3 runs to 13 residues. The germline V gene encodes CDR1 MDHEN and CDR2 SYDVKM. Unmatched junction bases numbered 4, after V lost 6 bases and J lost 2 bases. The CDR3 nucleotides are TGTGCCAGCAGGAGGGGGCTGGCCTACGAGCAGTACTTC. Translation gives CASRRGLAYEQYF. The complete variable domain, with remaining parts taken from reference TRBV28 and TRBJ2-7, reads DVKVTQSSRYLVKRTGEKVFLECVQDMDHENMFWYRQDPGLGLRLIYFSYDVKMKEKGDIPEGYSVSREKKERFSLILESASTNQTSMYLCASRRGLAYEQYFGPGTRLTVT.

The rearrangement uses TRBV12-5 and TRBJ1-5, with D unresolved. In germline, CDR1 is LGHNT, CDR2 FRNRAP. Trimming cost V 3 bases and J 1 base, with 7 bases left between them. This CDR3 is built from 14 residues. The CDR3 sequence: CASGLMRSNQPQHF. As DNA, the CDR3 is TGTGCTAGTGGTTTAATGAGGAGCAATCAGCCCCAGCATTTT.

The rearrangement joins TRBV3-1 (or the pseudogene TRBV3-2) to TRBJ1-3; D call uncertain. The V gene's germline CDR1 is LGHDT and CDR2 YNNKEL (reference sequence). Trimming left V 1 base short and J 0 bases short, with 7 bases between. This CDR3 spans 15 amino acids. This CDR3 is CASSQVQSSGNTIYF. Here the CDR3 DNA reads TGTGCCAGCAGCCAAGTACAGTCCTCTGGAAACACCATATATTTT.

This clone came up once. J is TRBJ1-2 and V is TRBV2; D ambiguous. The length of the CDR3 is 15 residues. The germline V and J ends were trimmed by 4 bases and 0 bases, with 12 bases remaining between them. Germline assignment: CDR1 SNHLY and CDR2 FYNNEI. The CDR3 loop is CASSGRGGSNYGYTF. DNA for the CDR3: TGTGCCAGCAGTGGACGGGGAGGATCTAACTATGGCTACACCTTC.

The chain couples TRBV30 to TRBJ1-3; D remains unclear. Deletions cut 5 bases from V and 2 bases from J, with 4 bases between. Germline V CDR1 and CDR2: GTSNPN, SVGIG (reference sequence). CDR3 length: 11 amino acids. This chain's CDR3 is CAWDTGNTIYF. DNA of the CDR3: TGTGCCTGGGATACTGGAAACACCATATATTTT.

V is TRBV9 and J is TRBJ2-1, with D unresolved. V lost 0 bases, J lost 9 bases, and 10 bases lay in between. The CDR3 has 13 residues. CDR1 and CDR2 (germline): SGDLS, YYNGEE. The CDR3 spells CASSVAQIGEQFF. The CDR3 DNA follows: TGTGCCAGCAGCGTAGCTCAAATCGGTGAGCAGTTCTTC. Full variable domain (outside the CDR3, taken from reference TRBV9 and TRBJ2-1): DSGVTQTPKHLITATGQRVTLRCSPRSGDLSVYWYQQSLDQGLQFLIQYYNGEERAKGNILERFSAQQFPDLHSELNLSSLELGDSALYFCASSVAQIGEQFFGPGTRLTVL.

The chain uses TRBV10-3 and TRBJ2-7; 7 positions agree with TRBD2. The length of the CDR3 is 13 residues. Germline-derived CDR1 and CDR2 are ENHRY and SYGVKD. The J segment lost 4 bases and the V segment lost 11 bases, leaving 11 bases of the junction unmatched. The CDR3 loop reads CAVLGGYEYEQYF. In nucleotides, the CDR3 is TGTGCCGTCCTGGGGGGGTATGAATACGAGCAGTACTTC.